A selection of T cell receptor beta chains follows, all from one sample in a study of blood T cell repertoires in COVID-19. This table comes from immunoSEQ multiplex PCR, and its TCRdb copy is limited to in-frame clones, with some not included. The sample includes hundreds of thousands of clones, roughly nine tenths seen only once; the top ten take 0.75% to 0.9%. Sequenced material: peripheral blood. Receptor source: a man aged 18-30 years with COVID-19, enrolled during active disease. The CDR3 runs from the conserved cysteine through the conserved F or W.

j_gene: TRBJ1-1; v_gene: TRBV7-9; len: 14; CDR3aa: CASSPPDSRPEAFF
j_gene: TRBJ2-2; v_gene: TRBV11-2; len: 16; CDR3aa: CASSRLTGGNTGELFF
j_gene: TRBJ2-1; v_gene: TRBV7-9; len: 14; CDR3aa: CASSFLADYNEQFF
j_gene: TRBJ1-6; v_gene: TRBV28; len: 15; CDR3aa: CASSRTGLDNSPLHF
j_gene: TRBJ1-2; v_gene: TRBV29-1; len: 12; CDR3aa: CSVVMAGWGYTF
j_gene: TRBJ2-2; v_gene: TRBV11-3; len: 14; CDR3aa: CASSLAWGDGELFF
j_gene: TRBJ2-1; v_gene: TRBV27; len: 15; CDR3aa: CASSLSAGSYNEQFF
j_gene: TRBJ2-7; v_gene: TRBV5-5; len: 14; CDR3aa: CASSLRQEGHEQYF
j_gene: TRBJ2-7; v_gene: TRBV19; len: 15; CDR3aa: CASSIYSGSSYEQYF
j_gene: TRBJ2-7; v_gene: TRBV2; len: 15; CDR3aa: CASSGLAGHSYEQYF
j_gene: TRBJ1-1; v_gene: TRBV7-9; len: 15; CDR3aa: CASSKTGGGRSEAFF
j_gene: TRBJ1-1; v_gene: TRBV20-1; len: 12; CDR3aa: CSASQGNTEAFF
j_gene: TRBJ2-3; v_gene: TRBV5-1; len: 16; CDR3aa: CASSLAWGGKTDTQYF
j_gene: TRBJ2-6; v_gene: TRBV20-1; len: 13; CDR3aa: CSASATGANVLTF